Listed below are T cell receptor beta chains from one sample, sequenced in a study of early T cells in non-severe SARS-CoV-2 infection. One entry per CDR3 protein, called by TCRdb with MiXCR from the 5' RACE reads. The sample includes 50,000 to 65,000 distinct CDR3 sequences, about 9.1% seen only once; the top ten take 4% to 4.5%. The specimen was whole blood. The receptors were gathered from an adult who was a healthcare worker with PCR-confirmed SARS-CoV-2 infection or an uninfected control (not recorded which). Each CDR3 is given without its conserved first and last residue. The order of the fields is V gene, J gene, CDR3 length, CDR3 protein.

v_call: TRBV6-5
j_call: TRBJ1-1
cdr3_length: 11
cdr3_aa: ASSPGQGEEAF

v_call: TRBV20-1
j_call: TRBJ2-1
cdr3_length: 14
cdr3_aa: SARDPAGTTDNEQF

v_call: TRBV20-1
j_call: TRBJ1-2
cdr3_length: 15
cdr3_aa: SARSDLGTGVHYGYT

v_call: TRBV29-1
j_call: TRBJ1-1
cdr3_length: 11
cdr3_aa: SALPREGTEAF

v_call: TRBV20-1
j_call: TRBJ1-1
cdr3_length: 11
cdr3_aa: SAPPGGGTEAF

v_call: TRBV29-1
j_call: TRBJ1-1
cdr3_length: 12
cdr3_aa: SVERDRGQVEAF

v_call: TRBV5-1
j_call: TRBJ1-2
cdr3_length: 15
cdr3_aa: ASSLVGPQIGDRDYT

v_call: TRBV7-2
j_call: TRBJ2-5
cdr3_length: 12
cdr3_aa: ASSHAGQQETQY

v_call: TRBV19
j_call: TRBJ1-2
cdr3_length: 14
cdr3_aa: ASSIIGRLTIGGYT

v_call: TRBV15
j_call: TRBJ2-7
cdr3_length: 11
cdr3_aa: ATSRDLTYEQY

v_call: TRBV5-4
j_call: TRBJ1-1
cdr3_length: 13
cdr3_aa: ASSLVAGMNTEAF

v_call: TRBV20-1
j_call: TRBJ2-3
cdr3_length: 12
cdr3_aa: SARSRGSTDTQY

v_call: TRBV11-2
j_call: TRBJ2-7
cdr3_length: 12
cdr3_aa: ASSQGQGAREQY

v_call: TRBV3-1
j_call: TRBJ2-5
cdr3_length: 12
cdr3_aa: ASSQVAYRETQY

v_call: TRBV11-2
j_call: TRBJ2-6
cdr3_length: 16
cdr3_aa: ASSLRGPTVAGANVLT

v_call: TRBV6-1
j_call: TRBJ2-7
cdr3_length: 16
cdr3_aa: ASTYKGFASGMAYEQY

v_call: TRBV20-1
j_call: TRBJ1-1
cdr3_length: 12
cdr3_aa: SARDFRSTTEAF

v_call: TRBV11-3
j_call: TRBJ2-4
cdr3_length: 11
cdr3_aa: ASSPDNFGIQY

v_call: TRBV7-9
j_call: TRBJ1-2
cdr3_length: 13
cdr3_aa: ASSKTGTTNYGYT

v_call: TRBV5-1
j_call: TRBJ1-4
cdr3_length: 11
cdr3_aa: ASSWDMGEKLF

v_call: TRBV7-6
j_call: TRBJ2-2
cdr3_length: 13
cdr3_aa: ASSLSEGTSGELF

v_call: TRBV19
j_call: TRBJ1-6
cdr3_length: 14
cdr3_aa: ASSTTGNLDNSPLH

v_call: TRBV20-1
j_call: TRBJ1-1
cdr3_length: 11
cdr3_aa: SARWTGWTEAF

v_call: TRBV14
j_call: TRBJ1-6
cdr3_length: 11
cdr3_aa: ASSHGPNSPLH

v_call: TRBV7-9
j_call: TRBJ1-3
cdr3_length: 15
cdr3_aa: ASSLPGGYPTGNTIY

v_call: TRBV4-3
j_call: TRBJ2-1
cdr3_length: 13
cdr3_aa: ASSQDLRSYNEQF

v_call: TRBV20-1
j_call: TRBJ2-3
cdr3_length: 16
cdr3_aa: SARDLDRLAGSGDTQY

v_call: TRBV9
j_call: TRBJ1-2
cdr3_length: 11
cdr3_aa: ASSVGAAYGYT